Listed below are T cell receptor beta chains from one sample, sequenced in a study of blood T cell repertoires in COVID-19. Generated by immunoSEQ multiplex PCR, the TCRdb table keeps only in-frame clones and is missing some. Of about 150,000 clones listed, 88% are singletons. The source material was peripheral blood. The receptor set was obtained from a man aged 60 to 69 with active or convalescent COVID-19. The CDR3 runs from the conserved cysteine through the conserved F or W. The D gene is left open where the match is weak. Clone size is given for some rows only: seen once, a few or many times, or a class if the clone is expanded.

clone_size,d_call,j_call,v_call,cdr3_length,cdr3_nt,cdr3_aa
NA,NA,TRBJ1-5,TRBV19,17,TGTGCCAGTAAGGGGGAAAAACGCGGTTTTAGCAATCAGCCCCAGCATTTT,CASKGEKRGFSNQPQHF
NA,TRBD2,TRBJ2-3,TRBV7-9,18,TGTGCCAGCAGCTTAGCCAGGCCGGCTAGCGGACGCACAGATACGCAGTATTTT,CASSLARPASGRTDTQYF
NA,TRBD2,TRBJ2-1,TRBV7-3,16,TGTGCCAGCAGCACCCAACTAGCGGGGGCTCCATATGAGCAGTTCTTC,CASSTQLAGAPYEQFF
NA,TRBD2,TRBJ2-4,TRBV11-2,15,TGTGCCAGCAGAACTAGCGGGAGAGCCAAAAACATTCAGTACTTC,CASRTSGRAKNIQYF
NA,NA,TRBJ2-5,TRBV12-3/TRBV12-4,13,TGTGCCAGCAGTTCCAGGTATTTGGAGACCCAGTACTTC,CASSSRYLETQYF
NA,TRBD1,TRBJ1-2,TRBV4-3,13,TGCGCCAGCGGTGACAGGGCCAACTATGGCTACACCTTC,CASGDRANYGYTF
few,NA,TRBJ1-5,TRBV5-8,13,TGTGCCAGCAGCTTGTCCGGCAATCAGCCCCAGCATTTT,CASSLSGNQPQHF
NA,NA,TRBJ2-7,TRBV27,14,TGTGCCAGCAGTGCGAGGGGGTCAGGCCACCAGCAGTACTTC,CASSARGSGHQQYF
NA,NA,TRBJ1-6,TRBV27,13,TGTGCCAGCAGGGGACACTATAATTCACCCCTCCACTTT,CASRGHYNSPLHF
NA,NA,TRBJ2-7,TRBV18,15,TGTGCCAGCTCACCGACCAGGACTACGAGCTACGAGCAGTACTTC,CASSPTRTTSYEQYF
NA,TRBD2,TRBJ2-2,TRBV3-1/TRBV3-2,17,TGTGCCAGCAGCCAAGCATCTAGCGGGAGGGCCGCCGGGGAGCTGTTTTTT,CASSQASSGRAAGELFF
few,NA,TRBJ2-1,TRBV19,15,TGTGCCAGTAGTAGCCTCGGGACTGCCTTGAATGAGCAGTTCTTC,CASSSLGTALNEQFF
NA,NA,TRBJ2-2,TRBV18,16,TGTGCCAGCTCACATCAGAAGGGGTCGAACACCGGGGAGCTGTTTTTT,CASSHQKGSNTGELFF
NA,NA,TRBJ1-4,TRBV28,13,TGTGCCAGCAGTCCCGCGGCTAATGAAAAACTGTTTTTT,CASSPAANEKLFF
NA,NA,TRBJ1-5,TRBV2,14,TGTGCCAGCAGTGACAGGGTTGGGAATCAGCCCCAGCATTTT,CASSDRVGNQPQHF
NA,NA,TRBJ1-3,TRBV4-3,15,TGCGCCAGCAGCCAAGATCCCTTCTCCGGAAACACCATATATTTT,CASSQDPFSGNTIYF
few,TRBD1,TRBJ1-1,TRBV10-1,13,TGCGCCAGCAGCTCGACAGGGACCACTGAAGCTTTCTTT,CASSSTGTTEAFF
NA,TRBD2,TRBJ2-1,TRBV7-2,14,TGTGCCAGCAGCTTATCTTTCGGGGGGAATGAGCAGTTCTTC,CASSLSFGGNEQFF
NA,NA,TRBJ2-3,TRBV6-5,14,TGTGCCAGCACCAGAAAACAAGCGAGAGATACGCAGTATTTT,CASTRKQARDTQYF
NA,NA,TRBJ2-7,TRBV28,12,TGTGCCAGCAGACCGCCCGGGGACGAGCAGTACTTC,CASRPPGDEQYF
NA,TRBD1,TRBJ2-7,TRBV28,18,TGTGCCAGCAGTTTACGGACAGGCAGCGGACCCCGAGACTACGAGCAGTACTTC,CASSLRTGSGPRDYEQYF
NA,NA,TRBJ1-5,TRBV27,14,TGTGCCAGCAGTTCCCCCCGACAGAATCAGCCCCAGCATTTT,CASSSPRQNQPQHF
NA,NA,TRBJ1-2,TRBV2,14,TGTGCCAGCAGTGATCAGCCGACAGGTTATGGCTACACCTTC,CASSDQPTGYGYTF
NA,NA,TRBJ1-1,TRBV3-1/TRBV3-2,14,TGTGCCAGCAGCCAAGAGGTTCGAGGTTCTGAAGCTTTCTTT,CASSQEVRGSEAFF
NA,NA,TRBJ2-6,TRBV4-1,18,TGCGCCAGCAGCCAAGCCCCACAGGGTCTCTCTGGGGCCAACGTCCTGACTTTC,CASSQAPQGLSGANVLTF
NA,NA,TRBJ2-7,TRBV6-5,13,TGTGCCAGCAGTTGGACAAGGAGACGCGAGCAGTACTTC,CASSWTRRREQYF
few,TRBD2,TRBJ2-7,TRBV6-5,15,TGTGCCAGCAGTTCCCGACTAGCGGGAGGCTACGAGCAGTACTTC,CASSSRLAGGYEQYF
once,NA,TRBJ2-1,TRBV28,14,TGTGCCAGCAGGGCGGGGGCCCCTTACAATGAGCAGTTCTTC,CASRAGAPYNEQFF
NA,NA,TRBJ2-1,TRBV11-2,11,TGTGCCAGCAGCCAGTACAATGAGCAGTTCTTC,CASSQYNEQFF